This TCR beta chain was sequenced during a study of post-analysis software for immune sequencing data. Study summary: The cohort encompassed relapsing-remitting, secondary progressive and progressive-relapsing multiple sclerosis disease courses. Study results and caveats: Strong co-clustering by F measure linked samples that shared a preparation batch. Significantly lower normalized Chao1 diversity was found in patients with multiple sclerosis relative to controls. When patients were compared with controls, a handful of TRBV segments were more frequent, TRBV5-6, TRBV5-1 and TRBV20-1 among them.

This clonotype showed up just a few times. No antigen is known for it. Libraries were made from TCR beta cDNA, and they carried unique molecular identifiers. A population of about 0.85 to 11 million T cells gave rise to roughly 0.5 million cDNA molecules. TCRdb reprocessed the PCR reads via MiXCR and lists one record per CDR3 protein. The table shows fewer than 550,000 distinct CDR3 sequences, with around 31% occurring only once. CDR3 length: 16 residues. V lost 4 bases and J lost 0; bases outside the gene matches: 7. Per germline, CDR1 MNHEY and CDR2 SVGEGT. The V gene is TRBV6-2 or TRBV6-3, the J gene TRBJ2-7; the match to TRBD1 covers 9 bases. Sequencing was done on a sample of blood. The sequence came from a girl younger than 18 with multiple sclerosis. The CDR3: CASSFLRQGGSYEQYF. CDR3 DNA: TGTGCCAGCAGTTTTCTCCGACAGGGGGGCTCCTACGAGCAGTACTTC.